The clone carrying this T cell receptor beta chain appeared a few times. In TCRdb, the RT-PCR reads were re-called with MiXCR into one record per CDR3 protein. The table has hundreds of thousands of distinct CDR3 sequences, approximately 15% seen once. In germline, CDR1 is SGHTA, CDR2 FQGNSA. V lost 3 bases to trimming and J lost 3 bases; unmatched junction nucleotides: 16. The CDR3 runs to 18 residues. Sequencing used memory CD4+ T cells from blood. The TCR was taken from a female donor in good health, serving as a healthy control. V gene TRBV7-2 combines with J gene TRBJ2-7; 8 nucleotides agree with TRBD2. The CDR3 nucleotides are TGTGCCAGCAGCTTCAGAACCACCGGGGGGGGATTCATCTACGAGCAGTACTTC. Translating it yields CASSFRTTGGGFIYEQYF. Complete variable domain (other parts from reference TRBV7-2 and TRBJ2-7): GAGVSQSPSNKVTEKGKDVELRCDPISGHTALYWYRQSLGQGLEFLIYFQGNSAPDKSGLPSDRFSAERTGGSVSTLTIQRTQQEDSAVYLCASSFRTTGGGFIYEQYFGPGTRLTVT.